Included here is one TCR beta chain sequence, with context. Antigen: not known. The V and J ends lost 5 bases and 1 base respectively, with 8 bases between them. The CDR3 is 13 residues long. In germline, CDR1 is MNHGY, CDR2 SAAAGT. This specimen comes from a study of T cells in localized non-small cell lung cancer. The study, taken as a whole, reports: Without multi-region sequencing, intratumor heterogeneity could not be excluded. Adjacent lung tissue had a median about 57 of the top 100 clones found in the tumor.

Repertoires were generated with immunoSEQ multiplex PCR, while TCRdb's copy carries only in-frame clones and drops some. The profile covers approximately 2,600 clones, with roughly 35% appearing a single time and roughly a fifth taken by the ten largest. The sequence derives from a woman aged 40-75 years with stage II squamous cell lung carcinoma. The chain couples TRBV6-8 to TRBJ1-1, with D hard to call. The sequencing used normal lung tissue next to the tumor, collected before any cancer treatment. DNA for the CDR3: TGTGCCAGCAGTGTATGGACGAACACTGAAGCTTTCTTT. It encodes CASSVWTNTEAFF.